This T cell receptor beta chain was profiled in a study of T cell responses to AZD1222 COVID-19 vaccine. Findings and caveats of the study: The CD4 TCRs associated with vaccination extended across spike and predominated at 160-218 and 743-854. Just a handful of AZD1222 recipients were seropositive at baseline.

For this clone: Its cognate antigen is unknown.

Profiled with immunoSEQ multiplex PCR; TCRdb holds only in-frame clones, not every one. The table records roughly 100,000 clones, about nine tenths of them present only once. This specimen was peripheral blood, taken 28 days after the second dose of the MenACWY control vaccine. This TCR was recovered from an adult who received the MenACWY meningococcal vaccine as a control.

The CDR3 reads CTSSQDGQVQPYGYTF. CDR3 in DNA: TGCACCAGCAGCCAAGATGGACAGGTCCAACCTTATGGCTACACCTTC. This chain uses TRBV1 with TRBJ1-2; TRBD1 was called by the table and not checked on the DNA. TRBV1 is a documented pseudogene. The CDR3 is 16 amino acids.